The 4 T cell receptor beta chains in this list originate from one sample, sequenced in a study of blood T cell repertoires in COVID-19. Produced via immunoSEQ multiplex PCR; TCRdb's table is partial and in-frame only. The sample yields some 170,000 clones, about 90% seen once. Sequencing used PBMCs or T cells enriched from blood (not recorded which). Receptors originate from a human donor with acute COVID-19. The donor label of this sample is uncertain.

This chain uses TRBV4-3 with TRBJ2-7, with TRBD2 as a possible D gene (6 bases). Trimming took off 0 bases at V and 5 bases at J, with 17 bases between the two ends. CDR3 size: 16 residues. Germline V CDR1 and CDR2: LGHNA, YSLEER. CDR3 in amino acids: CASSQDIGRGQHEQYF. In DNA, the CDR3 is TGCGCCAGCAGCCAAGATATAGGGCGGGGCCAACACGAGCAGTACTTC.

The CDR3: CASTSDRGPNEQFF. CDR3 coding DNA: TGTGCCAGCACCTCGGACAGGGGGCCCAATGAGCAGTTCTTC. V gene TRBV27 combines with J gene TRBJ2-1; 11 bases are a match to TRBD1. The CDR3 is made up of 14 amino acids. The V gene end was trimmed by 7 bases and the J gene end by 6 bases; junction bases not matched to a gene: 5. CDR1 MNHEY and CDR2 SMNVEV come from the germline V gene (reference sequence).

This clone appeared once. The chain uses TRBV25-1 and TRBJ2-2, with 9 bases identical to TRBD1. The J segment lost 3 bases and the V segment lost 2 bases, leaving 7 bases of the junction unmatched. The CDR3 is 17 residues long. The germline V gene has CDR1 MGHDK and CDR2 SYGVNS. CDR3 residues: CASSETGGEKYTGELFF. CDR3 DNA sequence: TGTGCCAGCAGTGAAACAGGGGGCGAGAAGTACACCGGGGAGCTGTTTTTT.

V usage is TRBV5-1 and J usage is TRBJ1-6; 7 bases are shared with TRBD1. Germline V gene data show CDR1 as SGHRS and CDR2 as YFSETQ. CDR3 length equals 15 residues. V lost 3 bases to trimming and J lost 5 bases; unmatched junction nucleotides: 5. The CDR3 DNA reads TGCGCCAGCAGCTCCCACGGGACAGATAATTCACCCCTCCACTTT. Translating it yields CASSSHGTDNSPLHF.